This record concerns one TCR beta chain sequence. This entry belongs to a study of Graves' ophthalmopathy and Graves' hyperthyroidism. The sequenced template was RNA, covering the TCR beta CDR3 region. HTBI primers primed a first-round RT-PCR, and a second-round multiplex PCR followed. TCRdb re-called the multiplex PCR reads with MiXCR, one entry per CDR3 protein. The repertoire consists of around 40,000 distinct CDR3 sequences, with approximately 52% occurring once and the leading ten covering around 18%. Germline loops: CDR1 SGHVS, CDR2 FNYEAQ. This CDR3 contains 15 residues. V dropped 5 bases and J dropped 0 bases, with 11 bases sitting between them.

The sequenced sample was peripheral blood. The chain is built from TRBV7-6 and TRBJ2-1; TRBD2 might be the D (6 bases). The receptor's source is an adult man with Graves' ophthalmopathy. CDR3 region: CASSPVAVSYNEQFF. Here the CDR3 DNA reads TGTGCCAGCAGCCCAGTAGCGGTCTCCTACAATGAGCAGTTCTTC.